This T cell receptor (beta chain) originates from a study of metastatic and nonmetastatic thyroid tumors. About the study: Where malignant and benign thyroid patients were concerned, repertoires were compared across blood and tumor or nodule tissue.

CDR3 size: 15 residues. The trim removed 0 bases at V and 9 bases at J, leaving 4 bases unmatched. CDR1 and CDR2 (germline): MNHEY, SMNVEV (reference sequence). In the original workflow: In papillary thyroid cancer, a distant-metastasis classifier was built using CDR3 differences across clinicopathological groups. Using MiXCR, TCRdb re-called clones from the PCR reads. TCRdb's processing, not the authors' own work, is the source of the V and J calls. The data show tens of thousands of clones, with approximately 40% seen just once and about 30% held by the top ten. As to this clone: The target antigen is unknown. The conserved final phenylalanine or tryptophan is absent from the CDR3, which likely points to a read error.

Points from the study as a whole: Relative to benign nodules, malignant thyroid tumors were reportedly characterized by significantly elevated TCR beta diversity in blood and tumor.

Each patient came to thyroid surgery without any prior treatment (of any kind). The rearrangement joins TRBV27 to TRBJ1-6; 8 nucleotides align to TRBD1. Material: tumor tissue. This TCR was sampled from a female donor with papillary thyroid cancer or a benign thyroid nodule (not recorded which). Some clones in this sample may be carry-over from other donors' samples. The chain's CDR3 is CASSLSRQGSSPLHY. For the CDR3, the DNA is TGTGCCAGCAGTTTATCACGACAGGGGAGTTCACCCCTCCACTAT.